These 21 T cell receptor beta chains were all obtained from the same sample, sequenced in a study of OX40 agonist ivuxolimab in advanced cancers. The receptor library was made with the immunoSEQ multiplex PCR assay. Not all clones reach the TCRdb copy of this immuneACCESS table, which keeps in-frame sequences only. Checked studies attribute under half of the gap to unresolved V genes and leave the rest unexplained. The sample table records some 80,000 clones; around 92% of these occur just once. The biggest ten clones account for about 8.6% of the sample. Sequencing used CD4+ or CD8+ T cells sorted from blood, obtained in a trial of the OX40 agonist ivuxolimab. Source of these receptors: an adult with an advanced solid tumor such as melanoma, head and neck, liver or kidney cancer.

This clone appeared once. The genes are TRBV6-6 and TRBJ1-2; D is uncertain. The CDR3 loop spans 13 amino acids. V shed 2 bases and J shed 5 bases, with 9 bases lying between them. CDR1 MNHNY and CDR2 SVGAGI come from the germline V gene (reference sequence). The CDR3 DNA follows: TGTGCCAGCAGTTACAAGGATTTATATGGCTACACCTTC. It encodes CASSYKDLYGYTF.

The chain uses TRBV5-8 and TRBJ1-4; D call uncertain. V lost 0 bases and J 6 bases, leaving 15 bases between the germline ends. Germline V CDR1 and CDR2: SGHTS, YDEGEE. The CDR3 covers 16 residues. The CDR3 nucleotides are TGTGCCAGCAGCTTGGTTTCTGAGGGCCAGGATGAAAAACTGTTTTTT. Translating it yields CASSLVSEGQDEKLFF.

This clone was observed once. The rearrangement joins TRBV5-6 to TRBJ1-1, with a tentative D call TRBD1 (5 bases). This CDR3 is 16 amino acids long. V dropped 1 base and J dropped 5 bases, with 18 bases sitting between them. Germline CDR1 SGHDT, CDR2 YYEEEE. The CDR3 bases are TGTGCCAGCAGCTTGCCCTCAGAGGGGCAGGGAACTGAAGCTTTCTTT. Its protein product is CASSLPSEGQGTEAFF.

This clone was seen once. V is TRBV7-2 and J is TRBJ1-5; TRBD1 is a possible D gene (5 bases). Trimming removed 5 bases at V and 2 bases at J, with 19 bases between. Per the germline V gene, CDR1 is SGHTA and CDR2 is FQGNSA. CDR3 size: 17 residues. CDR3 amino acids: CASSPIGQGTGNQPQHF. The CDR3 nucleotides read TGTGCCAGCAGCCCCATCGGGCAGGGAACGGGCAATCAGCCCCAGCATTTT.

As DNA, the CDR3 is TGTGCCAGCAGCCCGACAGGGAACTACGAGCAGTACTTC. It codes for CASSPTGNYEQYF. The V gene is TRBV7-8, the J gene TRBJ2-7; 7 bases fit TRBD1. Germline V lookup: CDR1 SGHVS, CDR2 FQNEAQ. The V and J ends lost 5 bases and 3 bases, in that order; junction bases with no gene match: 4. This CDR3 is built from 13 residues.

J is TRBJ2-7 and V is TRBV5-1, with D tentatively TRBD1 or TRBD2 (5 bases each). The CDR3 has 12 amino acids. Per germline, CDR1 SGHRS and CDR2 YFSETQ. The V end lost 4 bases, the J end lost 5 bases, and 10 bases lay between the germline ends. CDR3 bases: TGCGCCAGCAGCCTGTGGGACGACGAGCAGTACTTC. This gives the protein CASSLWDDEQYF.

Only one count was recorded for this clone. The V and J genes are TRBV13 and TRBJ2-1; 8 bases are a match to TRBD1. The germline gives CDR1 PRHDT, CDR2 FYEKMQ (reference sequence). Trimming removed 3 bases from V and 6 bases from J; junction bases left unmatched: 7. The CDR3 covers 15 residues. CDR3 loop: CASSLEQGVLNEQFF. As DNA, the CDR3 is TGTGCCAGCAGCTTGGAACAGGGGGTCCTCAATGAGCAGTTCTTC.

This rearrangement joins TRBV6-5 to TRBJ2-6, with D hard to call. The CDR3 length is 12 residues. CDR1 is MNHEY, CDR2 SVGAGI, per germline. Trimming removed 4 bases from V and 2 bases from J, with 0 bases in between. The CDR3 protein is CASSSGANVLTF. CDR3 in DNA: TGTGCCAGCAGTTCTGGGGCCAACGTCCTGACTTTC.

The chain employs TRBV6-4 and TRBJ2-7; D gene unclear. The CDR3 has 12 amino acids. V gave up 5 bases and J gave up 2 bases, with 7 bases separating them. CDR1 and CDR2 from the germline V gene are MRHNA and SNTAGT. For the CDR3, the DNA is TGTGCCAGCAGTTTTAAAACCTACGAGCAGTACTTC. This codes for CASSFKTYEQYF.

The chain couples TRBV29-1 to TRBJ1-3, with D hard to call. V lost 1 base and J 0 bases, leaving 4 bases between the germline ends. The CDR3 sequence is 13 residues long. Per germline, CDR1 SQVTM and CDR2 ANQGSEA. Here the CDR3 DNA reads TGCAGCGTTGAAGGGGACTCTGGAAACACCATATATTTT. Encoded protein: CSVEGDSGNTIYF.

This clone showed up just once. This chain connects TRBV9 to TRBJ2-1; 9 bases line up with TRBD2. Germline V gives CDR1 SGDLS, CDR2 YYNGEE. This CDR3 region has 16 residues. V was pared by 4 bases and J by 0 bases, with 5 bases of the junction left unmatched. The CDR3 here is CASSPLAGSSYNEQFF. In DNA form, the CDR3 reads TGTGCCAGCAGCCCCCTAGCGGGAAGCTCCTACAATGAGCAGTTCTTC.

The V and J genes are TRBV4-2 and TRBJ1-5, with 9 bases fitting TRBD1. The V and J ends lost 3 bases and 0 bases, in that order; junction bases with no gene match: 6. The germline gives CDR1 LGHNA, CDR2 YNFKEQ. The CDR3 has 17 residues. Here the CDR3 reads CASSHGTGSYSNQPQHF. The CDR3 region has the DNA TGTGCCAGCAGCCACGGGACAGGGTCTTATAGCAATCAGCCCCAGCATTTT.

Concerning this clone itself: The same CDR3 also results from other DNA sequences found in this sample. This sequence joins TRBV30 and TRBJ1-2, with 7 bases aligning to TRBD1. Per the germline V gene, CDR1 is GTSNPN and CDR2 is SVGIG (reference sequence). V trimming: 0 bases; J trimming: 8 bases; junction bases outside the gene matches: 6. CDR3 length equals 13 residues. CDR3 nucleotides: TGTGCCTGGAGTGTAACTCAGGGGGGCGGCTACACCTTC. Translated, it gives CAWSVTQGGGYTF. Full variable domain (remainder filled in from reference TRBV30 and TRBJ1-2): SQTIHQWPATLVQPVGSPLSLECTVEGTSNPNLYWYRQAAGRGLQLLFYSVGIGQISSEVPQNLSASRPQDRQFILSSKKLLLSDSGFYLCAWSVTQGGGYTFGSGTRLTVV.

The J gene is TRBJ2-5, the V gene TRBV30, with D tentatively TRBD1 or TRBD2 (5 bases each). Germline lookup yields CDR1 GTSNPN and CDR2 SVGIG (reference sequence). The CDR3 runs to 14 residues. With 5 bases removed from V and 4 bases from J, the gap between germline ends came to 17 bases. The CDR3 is CAWPQDPGGETQYF. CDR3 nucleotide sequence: TGTGCCTGGCCCCAGGACCCTGGGGGAGAGACCCAGTACTTC.

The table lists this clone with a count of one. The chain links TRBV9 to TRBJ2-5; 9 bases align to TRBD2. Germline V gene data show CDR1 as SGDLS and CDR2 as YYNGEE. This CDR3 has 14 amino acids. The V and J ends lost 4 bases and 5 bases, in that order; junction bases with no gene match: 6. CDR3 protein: CASSQAGGGETQYF. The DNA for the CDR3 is TGTGCCAGCAGCCAAGCGGGGGGAGGGGAGACCCAGTACTTC.

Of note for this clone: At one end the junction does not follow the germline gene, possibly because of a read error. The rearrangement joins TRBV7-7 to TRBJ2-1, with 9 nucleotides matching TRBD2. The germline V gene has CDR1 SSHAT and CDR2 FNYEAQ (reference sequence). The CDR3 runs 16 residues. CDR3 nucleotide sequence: TGTGCTAGCAGCTCATCCGCGGGGGGGTCCTACAATGAGCAGTTCTTC. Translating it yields CASSSSAGGSYNEQFF.

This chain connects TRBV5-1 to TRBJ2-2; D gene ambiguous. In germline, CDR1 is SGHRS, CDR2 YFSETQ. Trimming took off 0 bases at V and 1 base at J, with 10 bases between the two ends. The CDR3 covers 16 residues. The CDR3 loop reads CASSLGDRENTGELFF. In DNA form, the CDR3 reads TGCGCCAGCAGCTTGGGTGATAGGGAGAACACCGGGGAGCTGTTTTTT.

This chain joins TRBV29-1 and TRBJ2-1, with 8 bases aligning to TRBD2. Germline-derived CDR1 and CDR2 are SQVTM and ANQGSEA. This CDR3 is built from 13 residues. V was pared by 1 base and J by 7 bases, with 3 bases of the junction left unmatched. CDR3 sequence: CSVEGGGWNEQFF. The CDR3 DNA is TGCAGCGTTGAAGGCGGGGGGTGGAATGAGCAGTTCTTC.

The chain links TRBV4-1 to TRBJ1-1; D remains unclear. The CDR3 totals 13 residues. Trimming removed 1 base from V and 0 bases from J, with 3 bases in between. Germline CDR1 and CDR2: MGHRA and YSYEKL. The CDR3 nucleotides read TGCGCCAGCAGCCAAGTGGTGAACACTGAAGCTTTCTTT. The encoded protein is CASSQVVNTEAFF.

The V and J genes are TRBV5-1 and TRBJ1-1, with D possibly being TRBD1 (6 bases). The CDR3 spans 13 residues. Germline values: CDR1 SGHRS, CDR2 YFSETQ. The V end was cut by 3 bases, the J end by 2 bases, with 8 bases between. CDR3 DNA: TGCGCCAGCAGCTGGACAGCAAACACTGAAGCTTTCTTT. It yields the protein CASSWTANTEAFF.

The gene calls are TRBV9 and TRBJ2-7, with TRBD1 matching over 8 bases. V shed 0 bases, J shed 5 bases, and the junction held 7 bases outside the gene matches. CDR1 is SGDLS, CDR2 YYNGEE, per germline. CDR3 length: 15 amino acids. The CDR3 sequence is CASSVAGAGGDEQYF. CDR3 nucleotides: TGTGCCAGCAGCGTAGCTGGGGCAGGGGGCGACGAGCAGTACTTC.